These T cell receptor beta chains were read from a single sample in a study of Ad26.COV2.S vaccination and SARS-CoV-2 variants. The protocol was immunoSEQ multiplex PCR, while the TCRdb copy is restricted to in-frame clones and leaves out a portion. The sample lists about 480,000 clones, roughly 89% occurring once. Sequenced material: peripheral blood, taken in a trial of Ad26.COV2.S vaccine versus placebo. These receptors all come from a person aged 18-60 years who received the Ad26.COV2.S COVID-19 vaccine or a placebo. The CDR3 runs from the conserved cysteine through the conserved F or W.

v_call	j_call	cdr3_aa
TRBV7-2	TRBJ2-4	CASSLQLLGIQYF
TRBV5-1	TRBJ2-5	CASSRNPGTSGRPIQETQYF
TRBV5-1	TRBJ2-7	CASTVSGSSGEQYF
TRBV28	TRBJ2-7	CASSSNIRGRGSEQYF
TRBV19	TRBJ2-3	CASSRGLAGRTDTQYF
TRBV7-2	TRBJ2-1	CASSLAGRGRAEVNEQFF
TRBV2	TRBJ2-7	CASPLSAYEQYF
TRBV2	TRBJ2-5	CASSEALSQAQETQYF
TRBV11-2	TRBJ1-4	CASSFLSRGNEKLFF
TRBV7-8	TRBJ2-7	CASSLGGSVAYEQYF
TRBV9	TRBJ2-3	CASSVGEGQVILTQYF
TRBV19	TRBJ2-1	CASSIDLGEQFF
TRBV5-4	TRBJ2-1	CASSQDYSYNEQFF
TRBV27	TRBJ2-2	CASTTMGLGGGAGELFF
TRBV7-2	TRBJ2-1	CASSLAGSRRGEQFF
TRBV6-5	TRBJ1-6	CASSSYVGNSPLHF
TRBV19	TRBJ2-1	CASSPPPAGANNEQFF
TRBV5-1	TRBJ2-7	CASSPLPSGASYEQYF
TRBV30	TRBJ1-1	CAWWYGQVNTEAFF
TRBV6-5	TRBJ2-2	CASSFGQGASTELFF
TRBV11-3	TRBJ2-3	CASSPRGGGSDTQYF
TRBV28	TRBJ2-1	CASSPTRANNEQFF
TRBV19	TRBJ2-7	CASSIYQRPTYEQYF
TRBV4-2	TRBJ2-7	CASSQETSGFSYEQYF
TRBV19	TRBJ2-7	CASSLAEPGQYF
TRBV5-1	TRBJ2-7	CASRIPPDSYEQYF
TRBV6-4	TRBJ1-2	CASSDYYGYTF
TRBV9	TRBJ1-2	CASSGLGLDYGYTF
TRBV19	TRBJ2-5	CASSIALGGQETQYF
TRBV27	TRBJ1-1	CASSLGREAFF
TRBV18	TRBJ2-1	CASSPRTGGPYNEQFF
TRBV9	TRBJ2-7	CASSRSWGGSYSYEQYF